The 25 T cell receptor beta chains below come from one sample, sequenced in a study of identical twins. TCRdb processed the 5' RACE reads anew with MiXCR; each CDR3 protein has one entry. The table has about 700,000 distinct CDR3 sequences, less than 7% seen once. The source material was naive T cells sorted from blood. These TCRs come from a man between 18 and 35 years old in good health.

This clonotype was observed a few times. V gene TRBV18 combines with J gene TRBJ2-3; tentatively, D is TRBD1 or TRBD2 (5 bases each). Germline loops: CDR1 KGHSH, CDR2 LQKENI. The CDR3 contains 15 residues. V was shortened by 3 bases and J by 0 bases, with 10 bases between the two germline ends. The CDR3 nucleotides read TGTGCCAGCTCACCCCGGGACGCTAGCACAGATACGCAGTATTTT. Translating it yields CASSPRDASTDTQYF.

The chain links TRBV6-5 to TRBJ2-7; D is possibly TRBD1 or TRBD2 (5 bases each). CDR1 and CDR2 (germline): MNHEY, SVGAGI. The CDR3 is made up of 16 amino acids. The V end lost 3 bases, the J end lost 0 bases, and 15 bases lay between the germline ends. The CDR3 is CASSYRAGRSSYEQYF. The CDR3 nucleotides read TGTGCCAGCAGTTATAGGGCAGGGAGAAGCTCCTACGAGCAGTACTTC.

This chain joins TRBV7-9 and TRBJ2-7; D tentatively reads TRBD1 or TRBD2 (5 bases each). V was pared by 4 bases and J by 3 bases, with 22 bases between. The CDR3 has 17 residues. Germline CDR1 SEHNR, CDR2 FQNEAQ (reference sequence). The CDR3 sequence is CASSSPRGDKGYYEQYF. In nucleotides, the CDR3 is TGTGCCAGCAGCTCACCCCGGGGCGATAAGGGCTACTACGAGCAGTACTTC.

The sample holds many counts of this clonotype. The chain has TRBV7-2 and TRBJ2-7; TRBD2 matches at 13 bases. V was clipped by 5 bases and J by 1 base; unmatched bases: 5. Per the germline V gene, CDR1 is SGHTA and CDR2 is FQGNSA. The CDR3 is made up of 16 amino acids. The CDR3 bases are TGTGCCAGCAGCCAAGGACTAGCGGGAGCATCCTACGAGCAGTACTTC. Protein sequence: CASSQGLAGASYEQYF.

This clonotype was found many times. The gene calls are TRBV20-1 and TRBJ2-4, with D tentatively TRBD1 or TRBD2 (5 bases each). This CDR3 comprises 18 residues. Between the trimmed V and J ends, which lost 0 bases and 8 bases, there was a span of 26 bases. CDR1 DFQATT and CDR2 SNEGSKA come from the germline V gene (reference sequence). The CDR3 nucleotides read TGCAGTGCTAGAGACCACCTATCAACCGGGACGCCGGTAGACATTCAGTACTTC. Amino acids: CSARDHLSTGTPVDIQYF.

The table lists this clonotype with many counts. The chain carries TRBV11-2 and TRBJ2-1, with TRBD2 matching 9 bases. The CDR3 spans 20 residues. Germline loops: CDR1 SGHAT, CDR2 FQNNGV. J lost 0 bases, V lost 4 bases, and 16 bases had no gene match. CDR3 bases: TGTGCCAGCAGCTCACCGACGCATAAATTTAGCGGGAGCTCCTACAATGAGCAGTTCTTC. The encoded protein is CASSSPTHKFSGSSYNEQFF.

This clonotype was recorded a few times. The chain couples TRBV12-3 or TRBV12-4 to TRBJ1-2; D gene unclear. The CDR3 spans 12 residues. Between the trimmed V and J ends, which lost 7 bases and 4 bases, there was a span of 10 bases. CDR3 bases: TGTGCCAGCATTCTCGGCAGCTATGGCTACACCTTC. Translation gives CASILGSYGYTF.

This clonotype was seen ten or more times. This rearrangement joins TRBV20-1 to TRBJ2-4, with D unclear. The CDR3 loop spans 13 amino acids. The ends were cut back, 7 bases at V and 4 bases at J, with 14 bases in the middle. CDR1 and CDR2 from the germline V gene are DFQATT and SNEGSKA (reference sequence). CDR3: CSGIVWGKNIQYF. Here the CDR3 DNA reads TGCAGTGGCATAGTATGGGGAAAAAACATTCAGTACTTC.

This clonotype occurred a few times. V is TRBV27 and J is TRBJ1-2, with 10 bases that match TRBD1. The CDR3 is 15 amino acids. The junction had 7 bases not matched to a gene; V was cut back by 6 bases and J by 3 bases. CDR1 is MNHEY and CDR2 is SMNVEV in the germline V gene (reference sequence). CDR3 coding DNA: TGTGCCAGCAGCCCTGACAGGGGGCTTCACTATGGCTACACCTTC. It specifies CASSPDRGLHYGYTF.

V gene TRBV30 combines with J gene TRBJ2-5; no firm D call. The length of the CDR3 is 13 residues. The V end lost 3 bases, the J end lost 4 bases, and 12 bases lay between the germline ends. Per the germline V gene, CDR1 is GTSNPN and CDR2 is SVGIG (reference sequence). In nucleotides, the CDR3 is TGTGCCTGGAGCCGGGCACTTGGAGAGACCCAGTACTTC. It codes for CAWSRALGETQYF.

This clonotype has a handful of counts. The chain joins TRBV5-6 to TRBJ1-5; no clear D. Germline CDR1 and CDR2: SGHDT and YYEEEE. V lost 3 bases and J lost 9, with 13 bases in between. The CDR3 is 13 amino acids. CDR3 bases: TGTGCCAGCAGCTCCGCGGGAGTTCGGCCCCAGCATTTT. This gives the protein CASSSAGVRPQHF. Supplemented by reference TRBV5-6 and TRBJ1-5, the full variable domain reads DAGVTQSPTHLIKTRGQQVTLRCSPKSGHDTVSWYQQALGQGPQFIFQYYEEEERQRGNFPDRFSGHQFPNYSSELNVNALLLGDSALYLCASSSAGVRPQHFGDGTRLSIL.

This clonotype was seen a handful of times. The chain is built from TRBV19 and TRBJ1-5; no clear D. The CDR3 is made up of 12 amino acids. Germline V gives CDR1 LNHDA, CDR2 SQIVND (reference sequence). Trimming left V 6 bases short and J 4 bases short, with 7 bases between. The CDR3 DNA follows: TGTGCCAGTAGAAGGGCGAATCAGCCCCAGCATTTT. Protein: CASRRANQPQHF.

The chain recombines TRBV18 with TRBJ2-1; unclear D gene. V shed 6 bases and J shed 5 bases, with 8 bases lying between them. CDR3 size: 12 residues. Looked up from germline, CDR1 is KGHSH and CDR2 is LQKENI. This CDR3 reads CASSSQNNEQFF. The CDR3 nucleotides read TGTGCCAGCTCGAGTCAGAACAATGAGCAGTTCTTC.

In its sample, this clonotype was seen many times. The CDR3 region is CASSWYTEAFF. CDR3 bases: TGTGCCAGCAGTTGGTACACTGAAGCTTTCTTT. The V gene is TRBV28, the J gene TRBJ1-1; D not certain. V was shortened by 4 bases and J by 3 bases, with 3 bases between the two germline ends. CDR1 MDHEN and CDR2 SYDVKM come from the germline V gene. The CDR3 is 11 amino acids.

This clonotype was seen at least ten times. CDR3 in amino acids: CASTSTIGDYEQYV. The CDR3 nucleotides read TGTGCCAGCACCTCCACTATCGGGGACTACGAGCAGTACGTC. This chain joins TRBV7-9 and TRBJ2-7, with D possibly being TRBD2 (5 bases). The V gene's germline CDR1 is SEHNR and CDR2 FQNEAQ (reference sequence). Trimming took 7 bases from V and 3 from J, leaving 16 bases between them. The CDR3 totals 14 residues.

This clonotype was counted between two and nine times. This rearrangement joins TRBV2 to TRBJ2-1; TRBD2 matches 7 bases. V lost 6 bases, J lost 5 bases, and 13 bases stayed unmatched. The CDR3 runs to 16 residues. Germline V gene sequence: CDR1 SNHLY, CDR2 FYNNEI. In nucleotides, the CDR3 is TGTGCCAGCAGACCCTGGGGGGGTTTAGGGGACAATGAGCAGTTCTTC. It yields the protein CASRPWGGLGDNEQFF.

V gene TRBV5-1 combines with J gene TRBJ2-2, with 7 nucleotides matching TRBD2. V was clipped by 4 bases and J by 5 bases; unmatched bases: 8. The CDR3 has 15 amino acids. Germline lookup yields CDR1 SGHRS and CDR2 YFSETQ. The CDR3 loop is CASSPGGGVTGELFF. The DNA of the CDR3 is TGCGCCAGCAGCCCGGGAGGTGGGGTAACCGGGGAGCTGTTTTTT.

The chain employs TRBV18 and TRBJ2-7; 12 nucleotides line up with TRBD1. V shed 0 bases and J 5 bases; nucleotides not matched to a gene: 8. From germline, CDR1 is KGHSH and CDR2 LQKENI. There are 17 residues in the CDR3. The CDR3 DNA follows: TGTGCCAGCTCACCACCGGTCCGGGACAGGGGGCAAGACGAGCAGTACGTC. It specifies CASSPPVRDRGQDEQYV.

This chain connects TRBV5-1 to TRBJ2-3; a weak D match, TRBD1 (6 bases). Trimming stripped 2 bases from V and 4 bases from J, with 20 bases between. The CDR3 is 17 residues long. Germline CDR1 and CDR2: SGHRS and YFSETQ. The CDR3 spells CASSLITPRGFADTQYF. In DNA form, the CDR3 reads TGCGCCAGCAGCTTAATAACACCCAGGGGATTTGCAGATACGCAGTATTTT. The entire variable domain, with the rest obtained from reference TRBV5-1 and TRBJ2-3, is as follows: KAGVTQTPRYLIKTRGQQVTLSCSPISGHRSVSWYQQTPGQGLQFLFEYFSETQRNKGNFPGRFSGRQFSNSRSEMNVSTLELGDSALYLCASSLITPRGFADTQYFGPGTRLTVL.

The sample holds many counts of this clonotype. The J gene is TRBJ2-7, the V gene TRBV5-1, with 7 bases that match TRBD1. The CDR3 runs 14 residues. V shed 4 bases, J shed 3 bases, and the junction held 7 bases outside the gene matches. Germline-derived CDR1 and CDR2 are SGHRS and YFSETQ. The CDR3 DNA follows: TGCGCCAGCAGCATCGGGACAGCGGACTACGAGCAGTACTTC. It specifies CASSIGTADYEQYF.

There are many counts of this clonotype. The chain uses TRBV20-1 and TRBJ2-3; D may be TRBD2 (7 bases). The CDR3 contains 13 residues. Germline V CDR1 and CDR2: DFQATT, SNEGSKA (reference sequence). The V gene lost 0 bases and the J gene lost 4 bases, with 8 bases spanning the gap. CDR3 protein: CSARDGGPDTQYF. DNA for the CDR3: TGCAGTGCTAGAGACGGGGGGCCAGATACGCAGTATTTT.

This clonotype has ten or more counts. V and J are TRBV12-3 or TRBV12-4 and TRBJ2-5, with 7 bases identical to TRBD1. The CDR3 is made up of 15 amino acids. V gave up 3 bases and J gave up 4 bases; unmatched junction bases: 8. CDR3 DNA sequence: TGTGCCAGCAGTTTCGTAGACAGGGCCGGAGAGACCCAGTACTTC. The encoded protein is CASSFVDRAGETQYF.

The chain links TRBV5-1 to TRBJ1-2, with unresolved D. This CDR3 has 16 residues. Germline-derived CDR1 and CDR2 are SGHRS and YFSETQ. Trimming shortened V by 4 bases and J by 3 bases, and 19 bases separated the two germline ends. The CDR3 reads CASSPGGQAQDYGYTF. For the CDR3, the DNA is TGCGCCAGCAGCCCTGGTGGGCAGGCGCAGGACTATGGCTACACCTTC.

This clonotype has at least ten counts. The chain links TRBV5-1 to TRBJ1-2; 7 positions match TRBD1. CDR1 is SGHRS, CDR2 YFSETQ, per germline. The CDR3 has 13 amino acids. J lost 6 bases, V lost 2 bases, and 4 bases had no gene match. This CDR3 reads CASSFTGEDGYTF. DNA for the CDR3: TGCGCCAGCAGCTTCACAGGGGAGGATGGCTACACCTTC.

This clonotype was seen repeatedly, ten times or more. The genes are TRBV20-1 and TRBJ1-3; D is ambiguous. The CDR3 is 12 amino acids. CDR1 and CDR2 (germline): DFQATT, SNEGSKA (reference sequence). Deletions cut 4 bases from V and 4 bases from J, with 8 bases between. This CDR3 is CSANGAGNTIYF. CDR3 sequence (DNA): TGCAGTGCTAATGGCGCCGGAAACACCATATATTTT.